This T cell receptor beta chain was documented in a study of beta chain features in type 1 diabetes. Overall study findings and caveats: Still unanswered here is whether HLA type influences TCRB rearrangement. Type 1 diabetes patients had fewer VDJ junction insertions and more deletions.

The study reverse transcribed the entire isolated RNA, so it sequenced expressed TCRB transcripts. The method was immunoSEQ multiplex PCR; TCRdb's version includes in-frame clones alone and lacks a portion of them. The sample carries under 800,000 clones, 15% recorded once. V gave up 0 bases and J gave up 9 bases; unmatched junction bases: 6. CDR1 and CDR2 from the germline V gene are SGDLS and YYNGEE. The CDR3 is 15 residues long. On this clone itself: What it recognizes is unknown.

The TCR comes from a young man in good health. Input material: naive CD4+ T cells from blood. The rearrangement links TRBV9 to TRBJ2-4, with 10 bases aligning to TRBD2. CDR3 nucleotides: TGTGCCAGCAGCGTAGAAGCTAGCGGGAGCCTCATTCAGTACTTC. This translates into CASSVEASGSLIQYF.